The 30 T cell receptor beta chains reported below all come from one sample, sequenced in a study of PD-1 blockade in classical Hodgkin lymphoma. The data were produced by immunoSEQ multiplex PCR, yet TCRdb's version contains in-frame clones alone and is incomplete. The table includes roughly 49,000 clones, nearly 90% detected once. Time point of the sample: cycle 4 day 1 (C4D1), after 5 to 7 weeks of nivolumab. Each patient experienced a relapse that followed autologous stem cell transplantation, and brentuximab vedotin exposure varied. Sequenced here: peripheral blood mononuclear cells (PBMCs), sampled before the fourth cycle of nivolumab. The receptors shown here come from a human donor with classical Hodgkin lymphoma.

As DNA, the CDR3 is TGCGCCAGCAGCTTGGCAGGCAGTAGCAATCAGCCCCAGCATTTT. It specifies CASSLAGSSNQPQHF. The V and J genes are TRBV5-1 and TRBJ1-5; D is uncertain. CDR3 length: 15 residues. V lost 0 bases, J lost 0 bases, and 7 bases lay in between. Germline CDR1 SGHRS, CDR2 YFSETQ.

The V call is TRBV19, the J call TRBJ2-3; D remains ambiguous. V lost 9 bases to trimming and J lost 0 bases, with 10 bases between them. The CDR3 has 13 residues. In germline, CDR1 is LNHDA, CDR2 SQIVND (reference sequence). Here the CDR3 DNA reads TGTGCCAGCGGTGACTCTAGCACAGATACGCAGTATTTT. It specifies CASGDSSTDTQYF.

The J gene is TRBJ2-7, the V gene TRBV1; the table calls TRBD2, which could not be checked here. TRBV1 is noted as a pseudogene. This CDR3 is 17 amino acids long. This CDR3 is CTSSQDFSSGSSYEQYF. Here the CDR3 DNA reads TGCACCAGCAGCCAAGATTTTTCTAGCGGGAGCTCCTACGAGCAGTACTTC.

CDR3 nucleotide sequence: TGTGCCAGCAGTACCTTAGGGGGGATGGGTAATGAGCAGTTCTTC. Protein sequence: CASSTLGGMGNEQFF. This chain joins TRBV6-1 and TRBJ2-1, with D perhaps matching TRBD1 or TRBD2 (6 bases each). The CDR3 has 15 amino acids. Germline V CDR1 and CDR2: MNHNS, SASEGT. V dropped 5 bases and J dropped 7 bases, with 18 bases sitting between them.

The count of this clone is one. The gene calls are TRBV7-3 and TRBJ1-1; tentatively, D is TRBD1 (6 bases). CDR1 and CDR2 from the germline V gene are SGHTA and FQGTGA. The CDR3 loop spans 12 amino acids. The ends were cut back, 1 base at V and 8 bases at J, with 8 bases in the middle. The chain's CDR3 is CASSLNGQEAFF. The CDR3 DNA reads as TGTGCCAGCAGCTTAAACGGACAGGAAGCTTTCTTT.

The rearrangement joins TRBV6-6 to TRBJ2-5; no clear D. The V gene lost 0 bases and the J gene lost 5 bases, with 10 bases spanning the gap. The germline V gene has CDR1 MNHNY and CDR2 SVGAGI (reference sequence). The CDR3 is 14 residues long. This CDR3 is CASSYSGYGETQYF. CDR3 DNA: TGTGCCAGCAGTTACTCGGGTTATGGCGAGACCCAGTACTTC.

Here the CDR3 reads CAWSIALGNIQYF. Here the CDR3 DNA reads TGTGCCTGGAGTATCGCGCTGGGGAACATTCAGTACTTC. The J gene is TRBJ2-4, the V gene TRBV30; D is uncertain. The CDR3 extends over 13 amino acids. CDR1 and CDR2 from the germline V gene are GTSNPN and SVGIG (reference sequence). Trimming removed 2 bases at V and 7 bases at J, with 12 bases between.

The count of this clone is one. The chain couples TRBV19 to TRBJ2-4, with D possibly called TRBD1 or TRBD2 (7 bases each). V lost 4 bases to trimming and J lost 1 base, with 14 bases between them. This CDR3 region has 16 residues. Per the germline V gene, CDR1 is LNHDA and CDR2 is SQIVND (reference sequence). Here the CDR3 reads CASSRPGGDAKNIQYF. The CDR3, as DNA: TGTGCCAGTAGTAGACCAGGGGGGGATGCCAAAAACATTCAGTACTTC.

This CDR3 reads CASSPTSGRDYNEQFF. CDR3 in DNA: TGCGCCAGCAGCCCGACTAGCGGGAGGGATTACAATGAGCAGTTCTTC. The V call is TRBV5-1, the J call TRBJ2-1; TRBD2 aligns across 14 bases. With 4 bases clipped from V and 4 bases from J, the junction kept 4 bases outside the gene matches. In germline, CDR1 is SGHRS, CDR2 YFSETQ. The CDR3 is made up of 16 amino acids. Complete variable domain (other parts from reference TRBV5-1 and TRBJ2-1): KAGVTQTPRYLIKTRGQQVTLSCSPISGHRSVSWYQQTPGQGLQFLFEYFSETQRNKGNFPGRFSGRQFSNSRSEMNVSTLELGDSALYLCASSPTSGRDYNEQFFGPGTRLTVL.

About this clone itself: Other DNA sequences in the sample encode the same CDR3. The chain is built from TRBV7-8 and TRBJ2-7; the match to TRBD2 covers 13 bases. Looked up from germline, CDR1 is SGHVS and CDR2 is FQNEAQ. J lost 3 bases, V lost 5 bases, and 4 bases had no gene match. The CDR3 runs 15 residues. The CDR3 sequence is CASSLLAGGNYEQYF. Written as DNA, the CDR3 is TGTGCCAGCAGCCTACTAGCGGGAGGGAACTACGAGCAGTACTTC.

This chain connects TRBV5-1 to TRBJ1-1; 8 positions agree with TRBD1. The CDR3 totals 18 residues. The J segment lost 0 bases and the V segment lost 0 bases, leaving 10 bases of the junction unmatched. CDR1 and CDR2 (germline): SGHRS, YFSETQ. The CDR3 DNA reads TGCGCCAGCAGCTTGGTCCCCCAGGGGGCGTCCATGAACACTGAAGCTTTCTTT. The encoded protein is CASSLVPQGASMNTEAFF.

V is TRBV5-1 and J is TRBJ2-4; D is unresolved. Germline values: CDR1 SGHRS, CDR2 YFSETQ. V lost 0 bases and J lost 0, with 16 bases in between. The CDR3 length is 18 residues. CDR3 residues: CASSLGTTGQSAKNIQYF. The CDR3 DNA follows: TGCGCCAGCAGCTTGGGAACGACGGGCCAGTCAGCCAAAAACATTCAGTACTTC.

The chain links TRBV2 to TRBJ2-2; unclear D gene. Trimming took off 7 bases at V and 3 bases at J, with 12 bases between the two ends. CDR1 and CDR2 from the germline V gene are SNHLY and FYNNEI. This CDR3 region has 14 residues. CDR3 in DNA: TGTGCCAGCAAAGGAGACACCGACACCGGGGAGCTGTTTTTT. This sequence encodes CASKGDTDTGELFF.

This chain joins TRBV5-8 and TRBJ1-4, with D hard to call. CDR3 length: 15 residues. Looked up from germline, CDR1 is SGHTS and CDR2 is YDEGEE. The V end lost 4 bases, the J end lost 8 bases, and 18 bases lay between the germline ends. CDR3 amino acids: CASSRERWAGEKLFF. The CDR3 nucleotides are TGTGCCAGCAGCCGCGAGAGGTGGGCTGGGGAAAAACTGTTTTTT. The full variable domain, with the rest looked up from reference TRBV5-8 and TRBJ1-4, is EAGVTQSPTHLIKTRGQQATLRCSPISGHTSVYWYQQALGLGLQFLLWYDEGEERNRGNFPPRFSGRQFPNYSSELNVNALELEDSALYLCASSRERWAGEKLFFGSGTQLSVL.

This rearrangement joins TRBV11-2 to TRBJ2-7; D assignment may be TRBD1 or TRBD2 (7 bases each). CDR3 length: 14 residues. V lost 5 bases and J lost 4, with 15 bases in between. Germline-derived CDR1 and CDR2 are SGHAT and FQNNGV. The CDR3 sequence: CASSPRGGYYEQYF. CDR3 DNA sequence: TGTGCCAGCAGCCCCAGGGGGGGATATTACGAGCAGTACTTC.

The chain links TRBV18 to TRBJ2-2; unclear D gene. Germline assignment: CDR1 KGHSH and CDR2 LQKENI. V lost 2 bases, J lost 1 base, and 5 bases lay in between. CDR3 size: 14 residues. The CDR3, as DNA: TGTGCCAGCTCACCATACCAGAACACCGGGGAGCTGTTTTTT. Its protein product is CASSPYQNTGELFF.

The CDR3 loop is CSGGVNYGYTF. The CDR3 bases are TGCAGTGGAGGTGTGAACTATGGCTACACCTTC. J is TRBJ1-2 and V is TRBV20-1, with no clear D. The germline CDR1 and CDR2 sequences are DFQATT and SNEGSKA (reference sequence). CDR3 length: 11 residues. V was clipped by 7 bases and J by 2 bases, with 8 bases between them.

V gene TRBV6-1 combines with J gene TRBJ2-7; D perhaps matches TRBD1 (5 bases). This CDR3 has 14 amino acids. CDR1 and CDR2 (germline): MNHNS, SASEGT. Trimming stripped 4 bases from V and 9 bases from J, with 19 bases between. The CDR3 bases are TGTGCCAGCAGTGGGGGCACTACGCTACCCGTGCAGTACTTC. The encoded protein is CASSGGTTLPVQYF.

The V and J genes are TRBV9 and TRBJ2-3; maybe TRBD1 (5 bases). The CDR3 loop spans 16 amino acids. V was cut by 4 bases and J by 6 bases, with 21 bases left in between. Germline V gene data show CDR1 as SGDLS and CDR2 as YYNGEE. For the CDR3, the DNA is TGTGCCAGCAGCCCCCTCTCAGGGAAATCCGGGGATACGCAGTATTTT. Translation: CASSPLSGKSGDTQYF.

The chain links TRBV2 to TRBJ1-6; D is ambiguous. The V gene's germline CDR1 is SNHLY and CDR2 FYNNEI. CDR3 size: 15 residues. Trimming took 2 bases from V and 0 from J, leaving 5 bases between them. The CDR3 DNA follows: TGTGCCAGCAGTGAAATCAGCTCCTATAATTCACCCCTCCACTTT. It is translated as CASSEISSYNSPLHF.

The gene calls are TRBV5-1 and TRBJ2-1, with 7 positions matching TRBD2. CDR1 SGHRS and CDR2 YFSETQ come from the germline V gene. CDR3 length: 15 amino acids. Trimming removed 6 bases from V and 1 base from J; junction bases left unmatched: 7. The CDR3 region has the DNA TGCGCCAGCAACCCCAGCGGGGTATCCTACAATGAGCAGTTCTTC. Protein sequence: CASNPSGVSYNEQFF.

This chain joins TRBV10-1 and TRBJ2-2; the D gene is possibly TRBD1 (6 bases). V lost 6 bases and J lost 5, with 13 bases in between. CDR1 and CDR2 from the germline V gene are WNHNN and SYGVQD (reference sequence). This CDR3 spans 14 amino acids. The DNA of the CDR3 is TGCGCCAGCAGGGACAGCTTGGAGACCGGGGAGCTGTTTTTT. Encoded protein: CASRDSLETGELFF.

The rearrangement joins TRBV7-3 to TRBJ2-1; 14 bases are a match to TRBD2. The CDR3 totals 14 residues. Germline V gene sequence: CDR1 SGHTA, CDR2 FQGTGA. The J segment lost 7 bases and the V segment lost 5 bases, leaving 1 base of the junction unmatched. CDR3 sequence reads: CASSRLAGGNEQFF. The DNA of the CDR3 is TGTGCCAGCAGCCGACTAGCGGGGGGGAATGAGCAGTTCTTC.

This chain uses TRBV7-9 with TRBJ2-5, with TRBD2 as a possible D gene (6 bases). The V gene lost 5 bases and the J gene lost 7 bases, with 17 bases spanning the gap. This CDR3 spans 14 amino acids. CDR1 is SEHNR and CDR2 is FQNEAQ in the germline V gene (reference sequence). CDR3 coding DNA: TGTGCCAGCAGCCTAACCGGGGAGGTGGGGACCCAGTACTTC. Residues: CASSLTGEVGTQYF.

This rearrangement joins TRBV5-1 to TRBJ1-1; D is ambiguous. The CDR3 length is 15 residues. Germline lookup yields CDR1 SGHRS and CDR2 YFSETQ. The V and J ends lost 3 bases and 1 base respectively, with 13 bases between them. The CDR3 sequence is CASSSMGWTNTEAFF. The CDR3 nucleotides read TGCGCCAGCAGCTCGATGGGATGGACGAACACTGAAGCTTTCTTT.

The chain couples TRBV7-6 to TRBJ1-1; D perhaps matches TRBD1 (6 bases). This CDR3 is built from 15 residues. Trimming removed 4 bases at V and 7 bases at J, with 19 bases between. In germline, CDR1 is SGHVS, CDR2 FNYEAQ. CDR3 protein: CASSYVIGTHHEAFF. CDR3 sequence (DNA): TGTGCCAGCAGCTACGTTATAGGGACACACCATGAAGCTTTCTTT.

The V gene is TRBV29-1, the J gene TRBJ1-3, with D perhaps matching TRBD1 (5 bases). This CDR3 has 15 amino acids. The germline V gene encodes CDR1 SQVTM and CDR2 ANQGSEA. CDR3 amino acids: CMRPKGPIRGNTIYF. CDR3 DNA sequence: TGCATGCGACCCAAGGGACCGATCCGTGGAAACACCATATATTTT.

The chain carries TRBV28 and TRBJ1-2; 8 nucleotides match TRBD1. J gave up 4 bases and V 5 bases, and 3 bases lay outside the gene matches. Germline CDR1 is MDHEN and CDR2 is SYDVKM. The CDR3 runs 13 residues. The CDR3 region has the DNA TGTGCCAGCAGTCTCGGGACAGGCTATGGCTACACCTTC. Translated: CASSLGTGYGYTF.

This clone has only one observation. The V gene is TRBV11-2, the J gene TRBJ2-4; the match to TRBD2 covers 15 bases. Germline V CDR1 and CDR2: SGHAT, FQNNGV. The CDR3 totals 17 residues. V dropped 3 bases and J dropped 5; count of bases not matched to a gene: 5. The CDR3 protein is CASSFGLAGGGENIQYF. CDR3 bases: TGTGCCAGCAGCTTCGGACTAGCGGGAGGGGGCGAAAACATTCAGTACTTC.

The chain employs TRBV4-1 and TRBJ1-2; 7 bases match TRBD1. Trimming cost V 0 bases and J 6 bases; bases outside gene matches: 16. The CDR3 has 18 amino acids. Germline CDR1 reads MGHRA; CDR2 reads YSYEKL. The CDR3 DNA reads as TGCGCCAGCAGCCAAGAAAGCGACGGTAGGGGGCTTTTGGATGGCTACACCTTC. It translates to CASSQESDGRGLLDGYTF.